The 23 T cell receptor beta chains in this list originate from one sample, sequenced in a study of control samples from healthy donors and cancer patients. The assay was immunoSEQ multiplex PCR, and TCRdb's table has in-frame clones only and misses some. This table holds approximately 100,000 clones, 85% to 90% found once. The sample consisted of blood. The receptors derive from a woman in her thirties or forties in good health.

CDR3 sequence (DNA): TGTGCCAGCAGCTTTGTTGGGCTGGGGGACAATGAGCAGTTCTTC. Its translation is CASSFVGLGDNEQFF. The chain combines TRBV7-2 with TRBJ2-1; D is tentatively TRBD1 or TRBD2 (5 bases each). There are 15 residues in the CDR3. CDR1 SGHTA and CDR2 FQGNSA come from the germline V gene. V was cut by 3 bases and J by 5 bases, with 14 bases left in between.

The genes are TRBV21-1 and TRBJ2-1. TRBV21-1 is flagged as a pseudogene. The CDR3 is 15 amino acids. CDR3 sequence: CASSKARGQNNEQFF. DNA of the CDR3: TGTGCCAGCAGCAAAGCCCGGGGGCAGAACAATGAGCAGTTCTTC.

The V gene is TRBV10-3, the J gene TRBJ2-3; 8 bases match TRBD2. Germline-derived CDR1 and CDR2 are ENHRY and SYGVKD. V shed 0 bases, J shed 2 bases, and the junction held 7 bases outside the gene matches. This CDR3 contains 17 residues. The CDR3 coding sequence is TGTGCCATCAGTGAGTCGAGCGTGACTAGCGACACAGATACGCAGTATTTT. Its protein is CAISESSVTSDTDTQYF.

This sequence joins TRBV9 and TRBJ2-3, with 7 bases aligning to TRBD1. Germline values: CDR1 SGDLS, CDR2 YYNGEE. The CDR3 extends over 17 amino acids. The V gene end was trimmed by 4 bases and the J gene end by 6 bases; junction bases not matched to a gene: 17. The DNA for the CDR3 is TGTGCCAGCAGCCCCCCGTACTTTGAGGGGGCCTTTGATACGCAGTATTTT. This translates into CASSPPYFEGAFDTQYF.

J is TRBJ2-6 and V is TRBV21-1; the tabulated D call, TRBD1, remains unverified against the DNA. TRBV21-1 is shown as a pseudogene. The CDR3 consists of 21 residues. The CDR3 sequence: CASSKVVFFSQGSSGANVLTF. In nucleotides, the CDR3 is TGTGCCAGCAGCAAAGTGGTTTTCTTCAGCCAGGGAAGCTCTGGGGCCAACGTCCTGACTTTC.

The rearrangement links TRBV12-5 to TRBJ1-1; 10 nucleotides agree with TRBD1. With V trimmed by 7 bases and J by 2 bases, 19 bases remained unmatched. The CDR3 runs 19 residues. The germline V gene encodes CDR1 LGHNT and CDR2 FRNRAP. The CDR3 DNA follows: TGTGCTAGTGCTAAGTTCGTCGGGACAGGGGTTTTTGTTAACACTGAAGCTTTCTTT. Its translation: CASAKFVGTGVFVNTEAFF.

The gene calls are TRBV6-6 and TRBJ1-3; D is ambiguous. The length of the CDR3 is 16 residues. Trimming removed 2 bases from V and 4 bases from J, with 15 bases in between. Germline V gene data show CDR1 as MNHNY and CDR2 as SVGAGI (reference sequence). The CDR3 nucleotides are TGTGCCAGCAGTTACGGGGATCCGCGAGAGGGAAACACCATATATTTT. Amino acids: CASSYGDPREGNTIYF.

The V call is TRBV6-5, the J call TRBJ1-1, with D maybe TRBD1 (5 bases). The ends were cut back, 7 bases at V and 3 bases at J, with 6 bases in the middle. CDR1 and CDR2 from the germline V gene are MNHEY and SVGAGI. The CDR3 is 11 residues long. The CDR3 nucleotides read TGTGCCAGCACGGGGCACACTGAAGCTTTCTTT. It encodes CASTGHTEAFF.

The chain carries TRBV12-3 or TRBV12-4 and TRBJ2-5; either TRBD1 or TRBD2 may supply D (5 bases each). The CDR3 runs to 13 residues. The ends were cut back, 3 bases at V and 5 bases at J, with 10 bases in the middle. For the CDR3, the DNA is TGTGCCAGCAGTTTGGGACGGAGGGAGACCCAGTACTTC. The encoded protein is CASSLGRRETQYF.

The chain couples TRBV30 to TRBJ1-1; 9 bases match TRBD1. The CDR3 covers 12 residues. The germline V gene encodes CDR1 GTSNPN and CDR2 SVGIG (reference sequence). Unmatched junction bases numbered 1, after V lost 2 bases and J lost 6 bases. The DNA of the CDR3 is TGTGCCTGGAGTCGACAGGGGGCTGAAGCTTTCTTT. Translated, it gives CAWSRQGAEAFF. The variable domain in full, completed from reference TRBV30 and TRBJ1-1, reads SQTIHQWPATLVQPVGSPLSLECTVEGTSNPNLYWYRQAAGRGLQLLFYSVGIGQISSEVPQNLSASRPQDRQFILSSKKLLLSDSGFYLCAWSRQGAEAFFGQGTRLTVV.

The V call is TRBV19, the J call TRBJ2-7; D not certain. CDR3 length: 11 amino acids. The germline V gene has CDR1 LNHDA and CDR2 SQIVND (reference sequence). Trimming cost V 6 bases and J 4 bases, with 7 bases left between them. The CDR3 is CASSKGYEQYF. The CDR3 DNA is TGTGCCAGTAGCAAGGGTTACGAGCAGTACTTC.

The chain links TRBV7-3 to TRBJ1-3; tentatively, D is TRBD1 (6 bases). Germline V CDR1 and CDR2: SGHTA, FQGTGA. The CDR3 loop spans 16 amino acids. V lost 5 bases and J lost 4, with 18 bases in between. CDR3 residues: CASSPNRAPLGNTIYF. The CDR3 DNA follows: TGTGCCAGCAGCCCCAACAGGGCCCCCTTGGGAAACACCATATATTTT.

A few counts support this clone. The CDR3 spells CASRGGYTF. The CDR3 DNA follows: TGTGCAAGTCGCGGGGGCTACACCTTC. V gene TRBV12-2 combines with J gene TRBJ1-2. TRBV12-2 corresponds to a pseudogene. The CDR3 is 9 residues long.

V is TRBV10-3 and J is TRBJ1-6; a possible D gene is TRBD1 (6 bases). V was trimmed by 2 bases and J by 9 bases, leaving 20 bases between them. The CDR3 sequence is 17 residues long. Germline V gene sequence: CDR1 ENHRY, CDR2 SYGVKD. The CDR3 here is CAISEEYPDRGGSPLHF. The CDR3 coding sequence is TGTGCCATCAGTGAGGAATATCCAGACAGAGGGGGTTCACCCCTCCACTTT.

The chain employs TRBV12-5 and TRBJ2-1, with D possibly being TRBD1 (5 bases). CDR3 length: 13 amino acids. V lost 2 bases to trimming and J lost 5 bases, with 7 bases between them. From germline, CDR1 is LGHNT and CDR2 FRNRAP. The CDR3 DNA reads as TGTGCTAGTGGTTTGTCAGGGCACAATGAGCAGTTCTTC. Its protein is CASGLSGHNEQFF. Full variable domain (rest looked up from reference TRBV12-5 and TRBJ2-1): DARVTQTPRHKVTEMGQEVTMRCQPILGHNTVFWYRQTMMQGLELLAYFRNRAPLDDSGMPKDRFSAEMPDATLATLKIQPSEPRDSAVYFCASGLSGHNEQFFGPGTRLTVL.

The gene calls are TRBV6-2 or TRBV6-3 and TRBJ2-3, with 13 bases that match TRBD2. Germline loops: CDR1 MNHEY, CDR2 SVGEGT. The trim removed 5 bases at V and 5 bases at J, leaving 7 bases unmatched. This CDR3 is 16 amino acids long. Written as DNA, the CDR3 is TGTGCCAGCAGTCCCTCGAGACTAGCGGGGGGAGATACGCAGTATTTT. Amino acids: CASSPSRLAGGDTQYF.

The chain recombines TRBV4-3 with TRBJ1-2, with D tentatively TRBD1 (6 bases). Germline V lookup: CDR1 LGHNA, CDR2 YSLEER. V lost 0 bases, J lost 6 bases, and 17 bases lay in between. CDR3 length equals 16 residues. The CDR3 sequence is CASSQDYGRGTNGYTF. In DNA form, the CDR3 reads TGCGCCAGCAGCCAAGATTATGGCAGGGGAACCAATGGCTACACCTTC.

The CDR3 region is CASSIVSVGYNEQFF. The CDR3, as DNA: TGTGCCAGTAGTATAGTGAGTGTAGGGTACAATGAGCAGTTCTTC. The chain recombines TRBV19 with TRBJ2-1, with no clear D. Per germline, CDR1 LNHDA and CDR2 SQIVND (reference sequence). Trimming cost V 1 base and J 4 bases, with 11 bases left between them. The CDR3 is made up of 15 amino acids.

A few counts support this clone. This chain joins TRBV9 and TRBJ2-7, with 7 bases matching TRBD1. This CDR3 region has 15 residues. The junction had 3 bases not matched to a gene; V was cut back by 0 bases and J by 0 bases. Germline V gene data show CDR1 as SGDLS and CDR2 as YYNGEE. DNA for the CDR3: TGTGCCAGCAGCGTAGGCGGACAGGCCTCCTACGAGCAGTACTTC. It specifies CASSVGGQASYEQYF. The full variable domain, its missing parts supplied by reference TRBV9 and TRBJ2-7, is DSGVTQTPKHLITATGQRVTLRCSPRSGDLSVYWYQQSLDQGLQFLIQYYNGEERAKGNILERFSAQQFPDLHSELNLSSLELGDSALYFCASSVGGQASYEQYFGPGTRLTVT.

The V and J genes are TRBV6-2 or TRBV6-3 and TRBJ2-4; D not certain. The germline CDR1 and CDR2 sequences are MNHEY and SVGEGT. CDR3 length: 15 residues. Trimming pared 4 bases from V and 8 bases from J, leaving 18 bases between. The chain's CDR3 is CASSWASREVDIQYF. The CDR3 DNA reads TGTGCCAGCAGTTGGGCCTCCCGCGAGGTTGACATTCAGTACTTC.

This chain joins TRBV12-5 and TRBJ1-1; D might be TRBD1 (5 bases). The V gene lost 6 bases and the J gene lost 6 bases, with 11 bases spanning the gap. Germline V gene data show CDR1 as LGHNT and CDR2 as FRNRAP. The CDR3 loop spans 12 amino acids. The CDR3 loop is CASGPGAPEAFF. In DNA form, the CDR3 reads TGTGCTAGTGGCCCCGGGGCCCCTGAAGCTTTCTTT.

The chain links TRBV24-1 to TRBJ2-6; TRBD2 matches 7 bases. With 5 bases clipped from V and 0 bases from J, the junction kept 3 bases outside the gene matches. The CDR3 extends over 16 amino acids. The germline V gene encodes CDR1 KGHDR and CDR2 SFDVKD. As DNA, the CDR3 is TGTGCCACCAGTGTGGGGGGGAGCTCTGGGGCCAACGTCCTGACTTTC. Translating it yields CATSVGGSSGANVLTF.

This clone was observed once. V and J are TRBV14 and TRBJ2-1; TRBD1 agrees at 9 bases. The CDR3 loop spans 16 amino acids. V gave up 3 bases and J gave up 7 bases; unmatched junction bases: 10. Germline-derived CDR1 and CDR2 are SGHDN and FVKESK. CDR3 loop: CASSQRGQGSFNEQFF. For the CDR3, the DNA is TGTGCCAGCAGCCAGAGGGGACAGGGTAGTTTTAATGAGCAGTTCTTC.